This T cell receptor beta chain comes out of a study of T cells in tuberculosis. Broader study findings: The TCR-beta difference was not significant; alpha differences partly reflected length. Active tuberculosis cases were adults; controls were adolescents.

The protocol was immunoSEQ multiplex PCR, while the TCRdb copy is restricted to in-frame clones and leaves out a portion. The sample lists some 29,000 clones, around 87% occurring once. Comments on this clone: The antigen remains undetermined.

V gave up 5 bases and J gave up 1 base; unmatched junction bases: 7. This CDR3 spans 16 amino acids. Germline V gene lookup returns CDR1 PRHDT and CDR2 FYEKMQ (reference sequence). Each donor contributed 90,000 to 100,000 T cells on average, unsorted. This chain connects TRBV13 to TRBJ2-2, with 7 positions matching TRBD1. The sample comprised PBMCs. This TCR derives from a donor aged 10-29 years with latent tuberculosis or without tuberculosis infection. The CDR3 is CASSPYRGLNTGELFF. CDR3 in DNA: TGTGCCAGCAGCCCTTACAGGGGCCTGAACACCGGGGAGCTGTTTTTT.